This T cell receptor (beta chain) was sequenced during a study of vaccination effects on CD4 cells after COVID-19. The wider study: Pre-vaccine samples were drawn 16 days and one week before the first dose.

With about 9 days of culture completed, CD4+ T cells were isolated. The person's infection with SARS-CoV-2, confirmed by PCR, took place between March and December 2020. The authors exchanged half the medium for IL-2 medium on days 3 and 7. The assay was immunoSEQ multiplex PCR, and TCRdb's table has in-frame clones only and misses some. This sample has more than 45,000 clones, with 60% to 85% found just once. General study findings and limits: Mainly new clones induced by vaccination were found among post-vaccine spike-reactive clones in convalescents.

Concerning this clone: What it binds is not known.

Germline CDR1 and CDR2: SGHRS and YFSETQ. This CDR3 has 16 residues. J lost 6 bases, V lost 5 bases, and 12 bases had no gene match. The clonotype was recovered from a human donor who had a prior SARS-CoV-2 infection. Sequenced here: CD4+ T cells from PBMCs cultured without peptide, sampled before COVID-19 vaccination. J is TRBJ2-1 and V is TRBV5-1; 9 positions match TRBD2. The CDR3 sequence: CASSPGVAGGLNEQFF. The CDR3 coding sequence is TGCGCCAGCAGTCCCGGGGTGGCGGGGGGGCTCAATGAGCAGTTCTTC.